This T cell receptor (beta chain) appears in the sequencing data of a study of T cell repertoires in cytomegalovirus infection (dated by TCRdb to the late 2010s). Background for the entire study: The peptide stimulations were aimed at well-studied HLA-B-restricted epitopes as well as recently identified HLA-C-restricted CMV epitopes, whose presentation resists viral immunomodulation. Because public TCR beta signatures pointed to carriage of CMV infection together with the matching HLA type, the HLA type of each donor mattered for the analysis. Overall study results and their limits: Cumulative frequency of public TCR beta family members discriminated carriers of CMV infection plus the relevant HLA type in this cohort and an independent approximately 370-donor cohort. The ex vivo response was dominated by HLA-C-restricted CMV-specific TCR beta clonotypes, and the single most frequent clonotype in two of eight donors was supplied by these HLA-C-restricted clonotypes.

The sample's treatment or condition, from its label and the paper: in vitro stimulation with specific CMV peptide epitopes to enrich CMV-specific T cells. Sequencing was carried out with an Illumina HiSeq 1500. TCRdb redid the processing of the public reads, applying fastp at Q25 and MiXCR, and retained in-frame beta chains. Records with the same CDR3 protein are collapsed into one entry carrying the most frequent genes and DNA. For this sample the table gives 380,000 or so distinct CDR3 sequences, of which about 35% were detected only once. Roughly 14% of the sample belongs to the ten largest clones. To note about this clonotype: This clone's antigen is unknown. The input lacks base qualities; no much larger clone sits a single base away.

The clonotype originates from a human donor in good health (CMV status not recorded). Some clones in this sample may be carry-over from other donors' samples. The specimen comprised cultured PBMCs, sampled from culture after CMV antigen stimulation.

Read as DNA, the sequence is TGCAGTGCTAGAGATCAGGGGACTTATTCACCCCTCCACTTT. Translated, it reads CSARDQGTYSPLHF. The sequence joins TRBV20-1 to TRBJ1-6; the D gene is perhaps TRBD1, on 6 matching bases. V loses 0 bases of germline sequence and J loses 8 bases, and the interval between the two ends is 11 bases. Counted from cysteine to phenylalanine, this CDR3 has 14 amino acids. Only CDR3 DNA remains: 42 bases, in frame from the first base. The germline V gene encodes CDR1 DFQATT and CDR2 SNEGSKA (reference sequence).